The clone carrying this T cell receptor (beta chain) was observed many times. Its antigen is currently unknown. This sample is part of a study of T-cell reconstitution after alpha-beta-depleted transplantation in children. Whole-study findings and limits: Reported findings indicate that, about two months after transplant, alpha-beta T cells came from several hundred expanded clones, which were derived from non-depleted graft cells. Surviving recipient cells, namely T cells and thymic progenitors, were the source of high day-60 TCRbeta diversity in some patients. At the one-year point after transplant, T-cell counts and TCRbeta diversity were found to come mostly from T cells that had been newly produced.

Trimming took 0 bases from V and 5 from J; bases not matched to a gene: 5. Germline V gene sequence: CDR1 SGHRS, CDR2 YFSETQ. The CDR3 covers 15 residues. Preparing the TCRbeta library involved the use of unique molecular identifiers. TCRdb ran MiXCR on the PCR reads and lists one entry per CDR3 protein. The table records around 240,000 distinct CDR3 sequences, just under 8.5% of them present only once. This TCR derives from a male patient aged 10 to 17 who had a stem cell transplant for acute lymphoblastic leukemia, so the T cells may come from the graft donor. The V gene is TRBV5-1, the J gene TRBJ2-3, with 8 bases lining up with TRBD2. Source: PBMCs, mostly from graft donor cells, taken 180 days after TCRalphabeta/CD19-depleted stem cell transplant. Here the CDR3 reads CASSLAGGRIDTQYF. The CDR3 DNA sequence: TGCGCCAGCAGCTTGGCGGGAGGGCGGATAGATACGCAGTATTTT.